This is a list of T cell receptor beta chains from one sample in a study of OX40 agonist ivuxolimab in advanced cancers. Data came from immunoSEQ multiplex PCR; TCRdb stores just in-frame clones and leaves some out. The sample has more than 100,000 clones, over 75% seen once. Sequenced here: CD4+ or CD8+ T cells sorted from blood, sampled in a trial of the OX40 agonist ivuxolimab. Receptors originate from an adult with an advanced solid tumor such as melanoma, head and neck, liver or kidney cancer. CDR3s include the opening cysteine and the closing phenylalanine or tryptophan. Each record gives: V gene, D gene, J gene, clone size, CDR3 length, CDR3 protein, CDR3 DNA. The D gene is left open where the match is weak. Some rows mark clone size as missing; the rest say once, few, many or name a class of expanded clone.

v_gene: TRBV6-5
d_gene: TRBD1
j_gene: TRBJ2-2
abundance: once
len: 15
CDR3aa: CASTRQGAGTGELFF
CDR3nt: TGTGCCAGCACCCGACAGGGGGCTGGAACCGGGGAGCTGTTTTTT

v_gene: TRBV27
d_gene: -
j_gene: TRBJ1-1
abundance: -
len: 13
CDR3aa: CASSFRRGLSPFF
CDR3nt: TGTGCCAGCAGTTTTCGTAGAGGACTTTCGCCATTCTTT

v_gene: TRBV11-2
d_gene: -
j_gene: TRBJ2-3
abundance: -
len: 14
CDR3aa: CASSSGTSTDTQYF
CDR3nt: TGTGCCAGCAGCTCCGGGACTAGCACAGATACGCAGTATTTT

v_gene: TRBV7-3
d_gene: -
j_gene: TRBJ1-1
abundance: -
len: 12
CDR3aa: CASSSMGHEAFF
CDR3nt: TGTGCCAGCAGCTCGATGGGCCATGAAGCTTTCTTT

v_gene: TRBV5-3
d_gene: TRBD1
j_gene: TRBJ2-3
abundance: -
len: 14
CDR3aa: CARSLRQGPDTQYF
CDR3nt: TGTGCCAGAAGCTTGAGACAGGGACCAGATACGCAGTATTTT

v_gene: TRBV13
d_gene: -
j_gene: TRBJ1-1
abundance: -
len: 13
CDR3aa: CASSLSVNTEAFF
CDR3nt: TGTGCCAGCAGCTTATCAGTCAACACTGAAGCTTTCTTT

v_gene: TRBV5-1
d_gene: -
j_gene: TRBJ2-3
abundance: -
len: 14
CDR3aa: CASSWQGTTDTQYF
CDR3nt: TGCGCCAGCAGCTGGCAGGGGACCACAGATACGCAGTATTTT

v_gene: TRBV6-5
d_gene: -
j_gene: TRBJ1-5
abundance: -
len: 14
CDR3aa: CASRPQGRGQPQHF
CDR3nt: TGTGCCAGCAGACCTCAGGGCAGAGGTCAGCCCCAGCATTTT

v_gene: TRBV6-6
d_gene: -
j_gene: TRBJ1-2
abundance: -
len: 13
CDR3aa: CASRKGGTGGYTF
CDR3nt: TGTGCCAGCAGGAAGGGGGGGACCGGTGGCTACACCTTC

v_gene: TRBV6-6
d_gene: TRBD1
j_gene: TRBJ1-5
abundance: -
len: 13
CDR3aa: CASSYGQDQPQHF
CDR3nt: TGTGCCAGCAGTTATGGACAGGATCAGCCCCAGCATTTT

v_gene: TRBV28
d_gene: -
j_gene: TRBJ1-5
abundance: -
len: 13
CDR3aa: CTSAWAGNQPQHF
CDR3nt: TGTACCTCAGCATGGGCAGGCAATCAGCCCCAGCATTTT

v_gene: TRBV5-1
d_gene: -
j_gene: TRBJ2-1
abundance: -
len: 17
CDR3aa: CASSPGAFRSSYNEQFF
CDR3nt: TGCGCCAGCAGTCCTGGAGCCTTTCGAAGCTCCTACAATGAGCAGTTCTTC

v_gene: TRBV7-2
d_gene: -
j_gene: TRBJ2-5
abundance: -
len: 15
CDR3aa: CASSLYGTTQETQYF
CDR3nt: TGTGCCAGCAGCCTGTACGGGACGACTCAAGAGACCCAGTACTTC

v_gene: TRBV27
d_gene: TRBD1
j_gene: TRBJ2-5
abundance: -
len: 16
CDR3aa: CASRVVGQGWQETQYF
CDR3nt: TGTGCCAGCCGGGTCGTTGGACAGGGGTGGCAAGAGACCCAGTACTTC

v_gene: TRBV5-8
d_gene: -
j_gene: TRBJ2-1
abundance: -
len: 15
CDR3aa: CASSLTGSSYNEQFF
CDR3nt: TGTGCCAGCAGCTTGACGGGGAGCTCCTACAATGAGCAGTTCTTC

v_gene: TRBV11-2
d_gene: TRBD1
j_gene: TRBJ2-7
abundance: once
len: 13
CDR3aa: CASSMGQQREQYF
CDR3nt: TGTGCCAGCAGCATGGGACAGCAACGCGAGCAGTACTTC

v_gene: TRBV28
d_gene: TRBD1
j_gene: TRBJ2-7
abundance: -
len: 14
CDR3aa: CASSPGQAVGEQYF
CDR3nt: TGTGCCAGCAGTCCTGGACAGGCCGTGGGGGAGCAGTACTTC

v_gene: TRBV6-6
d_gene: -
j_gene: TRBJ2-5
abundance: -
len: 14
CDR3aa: CASSLPGHQETQYF
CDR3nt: TGTGCCAGCAGTCTGCCTGGCCACCAAGAGACCCAGTACTTC

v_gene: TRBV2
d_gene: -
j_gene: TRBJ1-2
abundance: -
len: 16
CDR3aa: CASSSRQPGEGYGYTF
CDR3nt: TGTGCCAGCAGTAGCCGACAACCAGGGGAGGGCTATGGCTACACCTTC